Following are 29 T cell receptor beta chains from one sample sequenced in a study of shared clonotypes between healthy human individuals. Sequenced by immunoSEQ multiplex PCR; TCRdb stores in-frame clones only, minus some. The top ten clones hold roughly 0.13% of a sample with 2,100,000 or so clones, under 97% of them seen once. The sample comprised naive CD4+ T cells sorted from blood. The subset here: CD45RA+ positively selected. These receptors all come from a young man in good health.

This chain's CDR3 is CASSRDRDRSYEQYF. The CDR3 DNA reads as TGTGCCAGCTCGCGGGACAGGGATCGATCCTACGAGCAGTACTTC. The rearrangement joins TRBV18 to TRBJ2-7; 9 bases line up with TRBD1. In germline, CDR1 is KGHSH, CDR2 LQKENI. The CDR3 contains 15 residues. The V segment lost 6 bases and the J segment 1 base; nucleotides outside the gene matches: 7.

This rearrangement joins TRBV6-5 to TRBJ1-4; possibly TRBD1 for D (5 bases). V lost 6 bases and J lost 8, with 16 bases in between. This CDR3 has 14 amino acids. Germline CDR1 is MNHEY and CDR2 is SVGAGI. CDR3 DNA: TGTGCCAGCAGGCAGACGGGGACGGGCGAAAAACTGTTTTTT. This encodes CASRQTGTGEKLFF.

V usage is TRBV27 and J usage is TRBJ2-7; 8 bases line up with TRBD2. The CDR3 runs 14 residues. Germline V gives CDR1 MNHEY, CDR2 SMNVEV (reference sequence). V gave up 9 bases and J gave up 1 base; unmatched junction bases: 8. In DNA, the CDR3 is TGTGCCAGGCCAGCGGGAGCCGGTTCCTACGAGCAGTACTTC. Translated: CARPAGAGSYEQYF.

This chain links TRBV6-1 with TRBJ2-5; 8 nucleotides agree with TRBD2. CDR3 length: 15 residues. The V and J ends lost 3 bases and 2 bases, in that order; junction bases with no gene match: 5. Germline V lookup: CDR1 MNHNS, CDR2 SASEGT. The CDR3 nucleotides are TGTGCCAGCAGTGAGAGCGGGAGTAGGCAAGAGACCCAGTACTTC. The encoded protein is CASSESGSRQETQYF.

The chain recombines TRBV9 with TRBJ2-1; unclear D gene. Germline-derived CDR1 and CDR2 are SGDLS and YYNGEE. CDR3 size: 14 residues. V lost 1 base, J lost 8 bases, and 13 bases lay in between. The CDR3 DNA reads TGTGCCAGCAGCGTAAATTCAGGTTGGGATGAGCAGTTCTTC. Its translation: CASSVNSGWDEQFF.

This chain links TRBV9 with TRBJ2-4, with D possibly being TRBD1 (6 bases). V lost 4 bases, J lost 9 bases, and 14 bases lay in between. Germline-derived CDR1 and CDR2 are SGDLS and YYNGEE. This CDR3 has 13 amino acids. The CDR3 region is CASSNTGWGIQYF. The CDR3 DNA is TGTGCCAGCAGCAACACAGGGTGGGGCATTCAGTACTTC.

V gene TRBV7-9 combines with J gene TRBJ1-5, with D possibly matching TRBD1 (5 bases). In germline, CDR1 is SEHNR, CDR2 FQNEAQ (reference sequence). This CDR3 is 16 amino acids long. Trimming pared 6 bases from V and 0 bases from J, leaving 15 bases between. This chain's CDR3 is CASRSKGRYSNQPQHF. The CDR3 DNA is TGTGCCAGCAGATCGAAGGGACGGTATAGCAATCAGCCCCAGCATTTT.

For the CDR3, the DNA is TGCAGTGTCGCGGGGGGGCAGTACTTC. This sequence encodes CSVAGGQYF. The V and J genes are TRBV20-1 and TRBJ2-7, with 8 bases that match TRBD2. The CDR3 extends over 9 amino acids. Germline V gene sequence: CDR1 DFQATT, CDR2 SNEGSKA (reference sequence). V shed 7 bases and J 9 bases; nucleotides not matched to a gene: 2.

The chain employs TRBV6-5 and TRBJ2-1; D remains ambiguous. Germline CDR1 is MNHEY and CDR2 is SVGAGI. The CDR3 is made up of 13 amino acids. Trimming stripped 6 bases from V and 0 bases from J, with 6 bases between. Here the CDR3 DNA reads TGTGCCAGCAGGAGCCCCTCCTACAATGAGCAGTTCTTC. It yields the protein CASRSPSYNEQFF.

The rearrangement joins TRBV6-5 to TRBJ2-7; 8 nucleotides line up with TRBD1. CDR3 length: 15 residues. V was clipped by 6 bases and J by 1 base; unmatched bases: 8. Germline loops: CDR1 MNHEY, CDR2 SVGAGI. The chain's CDR3 is CASSNGQGGSYEQYF. The CDR3 DNA follows: TGTGCCAGCAGCAACGGACAGGGCGGTTCCTACGAGCAGTACTTC.

The J gene is TRBJ2-5, the V gene TRBV5-4; 10 bases are shared with TRBD2. This CDR3 spans 14 amino acids. Germline V lookup: CDR1 SGHNT, CDR2 YYREEE (reference sequence). V trimming: 5 bases; J trimming: 2 bases; junction bases outside the gene matches: 3. The CDR3 DNA reads TGTGCCAGCAGTAGAGCGGGAGGGCAAGAGACCCAGTACTTC. Translated, it gives CASSRAGGQETQYF.

The chain carries TRBV19 and TRBJ2-1, with 7 bases lining up with TRBD2. Germline V gives CDR1 LNHDA, CDR2 SQIVND (reference sequence). The CDR3 extends over 16 amino acids. With 3 bases clipped from V and 2 bases from J, the junction kept 7 bases outside the gene matches. This chain's CDR3 is CASSIGSGTPYNEQFF. Here the CDR3 DNA reads TGTGCCAGTAGTATCGGAAGCGGGACCCCCTACAATGAGCAGTTCTTC.

Here the CDR3 DNA reads TGTGCCAGCAGTGCCCAGGTAGCGGTAAAACAAGAGACCCAGTACTTC. The encoded protein is CASSAQVAVKQETQYF. This chain connects TRBV6-1 to TRBJ2-5, with D possibly TRBD2 on 6 matching bases. This CDR3 is built from 16 residues. CDR1 and CDR2 (germline): MNHNS, SASEGT. V lost 4 bases, J lost 2 bases, and 17 bases lay in between.

V gene TRBV6-1 combines with J gene TRBJ1-6; 10 nucleotides agree with TRBD1. CDR3 length: 15 residues. The germline V gene encodes CDR1 MNHNS and CDR2 SASEGT. Losses at the gene ends were 4 bases for V and 9 bases for J; bases not matched to a gene: 6. The CDR3 sequence: CASSAGTGVASPLHF. CDR3 coding DNA: TGTGCCAGCAGTGCGGGGACAGGGGTGGCTTCACCCCTCCACTTT.

This clone occurred a few times. The V gene is TRBV27, the J gene TRBJ2-7, with 9 bases that match TRBD2. The CDR3 has 16 residues. V shed 2 bases, J shed 3 bases, and the junction held 8 bases outside the gene matches. The germline gives CDR1 MNHEY, CDR2 SMNVEV (reference sequence). CDR3: CASSLDGRGGIYEQYF. The CDR3 DNA follows: TGTGCCAGCAGTTTAGATGGGCGGGGGGGAATCTACGAGCAGTACTTC.

The chain carries TRBV7-9 and TRBJ1-4; D might be TRBD1 (6 bases). In germline, CDR1 is SEHNR, CDR2 FQNEAQ (reference sequence). V was trimmed by 6 bases and J by 3 bases, leaving 14 bases between them. The CDR3 consists of 15 residues. The CDR3 nucleotides read TGTGCCAGCAGACTATCTTCAGGGGCTAATGAAAAACTGTTTTTT. Residues: CASRLSSGANEKLFF.

This chain uses TRBV5-1 with TRBJ2-3; 9 nucleotides align to TRBD1. CDR3 length: 16 amino acids. With V trimmed by 0 bases and J by 6 bases, 8 bases remained unmatched. Germline values: CDR1 SGHRS, CDR2 YFSETQ. CDR3 loop: CASSLDRQGGRDTQYF. In DNA, the CDR3 is TGCGCCAGCAGCTTGGATAGACAGGGGGGTAGGGATACGCAGTATTTT. Drawing the rest from reference TRBV5-1 and TRBJ2-3, the complete variable domain is KAGVTQTPRYLIKTRGQQVTLSCSPISGHRSVSWYQQTPGQGLQFLFEYFSETQRNKGNFPGRFSGRQFSNSRSEMNVSTLELGDSALYLCASSLDRQGGRDTQYFGPGTRLTVL.

The genes are TRBV5-8 and TRBJ1-5; D is unresolved. Germline CDR1 reads SGHTS; CDR2 reads YDEGEE. This CDR3 comprises 12 residues. V was trimmed by 2 bases and J by 7 bases, leaving 7 bases between them. The CDR3 region has the DNA TGTGCCAGCAGCTTTCGAGGACAGCCCCAGCATTTT. As protein: CASSFRGQPQHF.

The V and J genes are TRBV7-8 and TRBJ1-2; D is undetermined. V gave up 2 bases and J gave up 2 bases, with 6 bases separating them. This CDR3 spans 13 amino acids. CDR1 is SGHVS, CDR2 FQNEAQ, per germline. The CDR3 reads CASSLKENYGYTF. CDR3 nucleotide sequence: TGTGCCAGCAGCTTAAAAGAAAACTATGGCTACACCTTC.

This chain links TRBV2 with TRBJ1-6; D remains unclear. In germline, CDR1 is SNHLY, CDR2 FYNNEI. The V and J ends lost 8 bases and 0 bases respectively, with 14 bases between them. The CDR3 contains 16 residues. The CDR3 here is CASRQDGSSYNSPLHF. The CDR3 DNA is TGTGCCAGCCGCCAGGACGGTAGCTCCTATAATTCACCCCTCCACTTT.

This chain joins TRBV29-1 and TRBJ2-5; a possible D gene is TRBD2 (6 bases). The CDR3 extends over 12 amino acids. Germline V CDR1 and CDR2: SQVTM, ANQGSEA. V shed 4 bases and J shed 3 bases, with 9 bases lying between them. CDR3 residues: CSVVTSKETQYF. The CDR3, as DNA: TGCAGCGTTGTCACTAGCAAAGAGACCCAGTACTTC.

This clone was observed a single time. This chain uses TRBV11-1 with TRBJ2-1; possible D gene TRBD1, 6 bases. This CDR3 has 15 residues. Germline CDR1 SGHAT, CDR2 FQDESV (reference sequence). Trimming removed 0 bases from V and 10 bases from J, with 16 bases in between. The CDR3 spells CASSLAGTLIGEQFF. CDR3 nucleotide sequence: TGTGCCAGCAGCTTAGCCGGGACACTTATCGGGGAGCAGTTCTTC. The full variable domain, completed using reference TRBV11-1 and TRBJ2-1, is EAEVAQSPRYKITEKSQAVAFWCDPISGHATLYWYRQILGQGPELLVQFQDESVVDDSQLPKDRFSAERLKGVDSTLKIQPAELGDSAMYLCASSLAGTLIGEQFFGPGTRLTVL.

The chain links TRBV4-3 to TRBJ2-3; D gene unclear. The CDR3 has 13 residues. V lost 1 base to trimming and J lost 7 bases, with 9 bases between them. The germline V gene encodes CDR1 LGHNA and CDR2 YSLEER. The CDR3 reads CASSQVGLNTQYF. CDR3 DNA: TGCGCCAGCAGCCAAGTGGGCTTAAATACGCAGTATTTT.

The CDR3 nucleotides read TGCGCCAGCAGCTTGTCACTAGCGGGAGTTATCAATGAGCAGTTCTTC. This translates into CASSLSLAGVINEQFF. This chain uses TRBV5-1 with TRBJ2-1, with TRBD2 identical over 11 bases. CDR3 length equals 16 residues. With V trimmed by 1 base and J by 6 bases, 6 bases remained unmatched. Germline CDR1 SGHRS, CDR2 YFSETQ.

To note about this clone: Other nucleotide sequences from this sample produce the same CDR3. J is TRBJ1-1 and V is TRBV19; no definite D call. Trimming took 3 bases from V and 1 from J, leaving 6 bases between them. The CDR3 is 13 amino acids. CDR1 and CDR2 from the germline V gene are LNHDA and SQIVND (reference sequence). The CDR3 nucleotides are TGTGCCAGTAGTATCCGGGGGAACACTGAAGCTTTCTTT. Amino acids: CASSIRGNTEAFF.

The V gene is TRBV18, the J gene TRBJ2-5, with 8 bases matching TRBD2. Germline V gives CDR1 KGHSH, CDR2 LQKENI. The V and J ends lost 5 bases and 5 bases, in that order; junction bases with no gene match: 7. The CDR3 consists of 14 residues. The CDR3 nucleotides read TGTGCCAGCTCATTCCCGGGAGGGCCTGAGACCCAGTACTTC. This sequence encodes CASSFPGGPETQYF.

The chain links TRBV7-3 to TRBJ2-5; a possible D gene is TRBD1 (5 bases). V shed 2 bases and J shed 4 bases, with 14 bases lying between them. Germline V gene lookup returns CDR1 SGHTA and CDR2 FQGTGA. The CDR3 length is 15 residues. In DNA form, the CDR3 reads TGTGCCAGCAGCTTATTCCAGGGTCTCAGAGAGACCCAGTACTTC. It codes for CASSLFQGLRETQYF. The full variable domain, completed using reference TRBV7-3 and TRBJ2-5, is GAGVSQTPSNKVTEKGKYVELRCDPISGHTALYWYRQSLGQGPEFLIYFQGTGAADDSGLPNDRFFAVRPEGSVSTLKIQRTERGDSAVYLCASSLFQGLRETQYFGPGTRLLVL.

CDR3 sequence reads: CASSRDYIQYF. The CDR3 coding sequence is TGTGCCAGCAGCAGGGACTATATTCAGTACTTC. V gene TRBV11-2 combines with J gene TRBJ2-4; 7 bases line up with TRBD2. V trimming: 5 bases; J trimming: 10 bases; junction bases outside the gene matches: 2. The germline gives CDR1 SGHAT, CDR2 FQNNGV. The CDR3 covers 11 residues.

V usage is TRBV5-1 and J usage is TRBJ2-3; 10 positions agree with TRBD2. V lost 2 bases and J lost 1; bases outside the gene matches: 7. There are 17 residues in the CDR3. CDR1 is SGHRS and CDR2 is YFSETQ in the germline V gene. The CDR3 DNA reads as TGCGCCAGCAGCTTAGGAAGGGGGACTAGCGGCACAGATACGCAGTATTTT. This encodes CASSLGRGTSGTDTQYF.